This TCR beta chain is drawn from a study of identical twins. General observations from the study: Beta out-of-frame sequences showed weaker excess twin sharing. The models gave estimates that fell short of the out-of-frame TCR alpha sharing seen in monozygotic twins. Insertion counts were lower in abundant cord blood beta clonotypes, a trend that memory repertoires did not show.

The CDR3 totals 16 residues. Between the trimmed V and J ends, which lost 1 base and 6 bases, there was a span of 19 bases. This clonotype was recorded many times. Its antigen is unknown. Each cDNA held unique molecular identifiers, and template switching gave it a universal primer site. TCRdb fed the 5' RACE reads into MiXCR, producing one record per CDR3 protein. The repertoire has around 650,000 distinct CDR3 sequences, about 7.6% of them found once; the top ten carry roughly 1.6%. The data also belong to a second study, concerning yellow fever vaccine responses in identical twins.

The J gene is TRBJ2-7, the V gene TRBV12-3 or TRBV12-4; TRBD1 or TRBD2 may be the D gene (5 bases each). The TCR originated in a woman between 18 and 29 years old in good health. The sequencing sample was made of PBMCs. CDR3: CASSLVGAGTMVEQYF. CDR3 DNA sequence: TGTGCCAGCAGTTTAGTCGGGGCAGGTACGATGGTCGAGCAGTACTTC.